This T cell receptor (beta chain) was recovered during a study of blood T cell repertoires in COVID-19. Study-wide background: Material from acute and convalescent COVID-19 was sourced from the United States, Italy and Spain.

Per the study methods: Amplification of reference gene primers was used by the study to estimate nucleated cell counts. Generated by immunoSEQ multiplex PCR, the TCRdb table keeps only in-frame clones and is missing some. D and trimming were read from the DNA, whereas the V and J calls and clone size are those reported in that table. This table has 190,000 or so clones, 80% to 90% appearing once. This CDR3 comprises 14 residues. The V end was cut by 0 bases, the J end by 0 bases, with 5 bases between. Looked up from germline, CDR1 is SGHNT and CDR2 is YYREEE (reference sequence). The V call is TRBV5-4, the J call TRBJ2-3; no reliable D call. Sequenced: peripheral blood. This TCR was sampled from a woman of 80 years or more with COVID-19, enrolled during active disease. The CDR3 region is CASSLAPSTDTQYF. The CDR3 bases are TGTGCCAGCAGCTTGGCCCCGAGCACAGATACGCAGTATTTT.